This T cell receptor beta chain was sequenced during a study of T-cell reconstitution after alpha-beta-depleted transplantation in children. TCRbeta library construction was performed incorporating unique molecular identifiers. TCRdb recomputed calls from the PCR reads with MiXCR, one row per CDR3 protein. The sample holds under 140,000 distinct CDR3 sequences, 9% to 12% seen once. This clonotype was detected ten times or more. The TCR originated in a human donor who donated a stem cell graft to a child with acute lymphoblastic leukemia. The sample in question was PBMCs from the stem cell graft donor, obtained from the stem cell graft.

DNA for the CDR3: TGCGCCAGCAGCCAAGATAGTGTGGCACTAGCCAAAAACATTCAGTACTTC. This gives the protein CASSQDSVALAKNIQYF. V usage is TRBV4-3 and J usage is TRBJ2-4; no firm D call. The CDR3 runs 17 residues. Trimming stripped 0 bases from V and 0 bases from J, with 12 bases between. Germline loops: CDR1 LGHNA, CDR2 YSLEER.